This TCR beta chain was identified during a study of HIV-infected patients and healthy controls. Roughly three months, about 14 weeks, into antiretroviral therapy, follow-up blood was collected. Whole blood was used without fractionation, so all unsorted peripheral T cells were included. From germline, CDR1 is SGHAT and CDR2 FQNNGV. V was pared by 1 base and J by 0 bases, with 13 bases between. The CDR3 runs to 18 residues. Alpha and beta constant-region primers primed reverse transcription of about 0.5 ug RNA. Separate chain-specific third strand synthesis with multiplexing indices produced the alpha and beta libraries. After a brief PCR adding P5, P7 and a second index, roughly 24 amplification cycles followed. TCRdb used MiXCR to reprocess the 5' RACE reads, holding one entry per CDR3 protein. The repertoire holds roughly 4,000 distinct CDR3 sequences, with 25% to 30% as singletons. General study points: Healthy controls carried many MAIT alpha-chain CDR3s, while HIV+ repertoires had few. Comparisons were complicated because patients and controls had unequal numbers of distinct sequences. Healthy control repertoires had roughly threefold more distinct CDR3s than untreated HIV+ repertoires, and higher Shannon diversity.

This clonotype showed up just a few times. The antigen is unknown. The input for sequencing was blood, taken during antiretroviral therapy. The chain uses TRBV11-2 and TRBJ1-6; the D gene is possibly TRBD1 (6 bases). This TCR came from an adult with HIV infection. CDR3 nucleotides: TGTGCCAGCAGCTTAGTGGGGGGCCCAAGCTCCTATAATTCACCCCTCCACTTT. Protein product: CASSLVGGPSSYNSPLHF.